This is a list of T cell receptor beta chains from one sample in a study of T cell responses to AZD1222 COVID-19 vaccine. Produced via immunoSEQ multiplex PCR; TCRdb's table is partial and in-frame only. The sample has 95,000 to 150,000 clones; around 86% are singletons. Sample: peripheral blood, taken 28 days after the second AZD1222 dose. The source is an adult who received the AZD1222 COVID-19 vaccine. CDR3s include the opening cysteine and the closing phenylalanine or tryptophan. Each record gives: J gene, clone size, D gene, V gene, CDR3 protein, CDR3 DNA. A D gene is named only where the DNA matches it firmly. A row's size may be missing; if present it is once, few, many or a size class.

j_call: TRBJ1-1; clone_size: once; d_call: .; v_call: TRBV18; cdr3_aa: CASSGTENTEAFF; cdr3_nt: TGTGCCAGCTCTGGGACGGAGAACACTGAAGCTTTCTTT
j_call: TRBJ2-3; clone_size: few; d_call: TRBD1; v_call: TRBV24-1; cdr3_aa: CATSERTGDITDTQYF; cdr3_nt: TGTGCCACCAGTGAACGAACAGGGGACATCACAGATACGCAGTATTTT
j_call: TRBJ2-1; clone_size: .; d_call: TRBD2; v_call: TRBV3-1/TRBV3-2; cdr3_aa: CASSPLAGYYNEQFF; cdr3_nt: TGTGCCAGCAGCCCGCTAGCGGGGTATTACAATGAGCAGTTCTTC
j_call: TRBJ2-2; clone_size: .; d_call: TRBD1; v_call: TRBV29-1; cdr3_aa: CSVGSGGDTGELFF; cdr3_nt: TGCAGCGTTGGCTCAGGGGGAGACACCGGGGAGCTGTTTTTT
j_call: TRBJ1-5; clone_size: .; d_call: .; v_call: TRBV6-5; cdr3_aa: CASSQGGTQPQHF; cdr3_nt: TGTGCCAGCAGTCAGGGAGGCACTCAGCCCCAGCATTTT
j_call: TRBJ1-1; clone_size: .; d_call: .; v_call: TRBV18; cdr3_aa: CASSPNGWGTEAFF; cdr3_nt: TGTGCCAGCTCACCAAACGGGTGGGGGACTGAAGCTTTCTTT
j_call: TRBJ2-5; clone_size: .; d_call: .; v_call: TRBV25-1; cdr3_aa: CASSDRGGKETQYF; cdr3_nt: TGTGCCAGCAGTGATAGGGGGGGGAAAGAGACCCAGTACTTC
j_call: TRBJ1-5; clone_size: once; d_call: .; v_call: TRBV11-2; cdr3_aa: CASSLGGRGQPQHF; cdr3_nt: TGTGCCAGCAGCTTAGGGGGACGGGGTCAGCCCCAGCATTTT
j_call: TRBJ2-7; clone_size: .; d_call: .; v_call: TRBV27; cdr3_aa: CASRPGGSYEQYF; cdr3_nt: TGTGCCAGCAGGCCAGGGGGGTCCTACGAGCAGTACTTC
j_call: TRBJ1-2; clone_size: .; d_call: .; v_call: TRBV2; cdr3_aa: CASSVSQGGYGYTF; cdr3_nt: TGTGCCAGCAGTGTGTCCCAGGGCGGCTATGGCTACACCTTC
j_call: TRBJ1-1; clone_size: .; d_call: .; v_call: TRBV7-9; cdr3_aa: CASIPWGTEAFF; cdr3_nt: TGTGCCAGCATCCCCTGGGGGACTGAAGCTTTCTTT
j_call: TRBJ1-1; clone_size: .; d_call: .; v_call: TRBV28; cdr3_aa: CASSLQGRTEAFF; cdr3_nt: TGTGCCAGCAGTTTGCAGGGGAGGACTGAAGCTTTCTTT
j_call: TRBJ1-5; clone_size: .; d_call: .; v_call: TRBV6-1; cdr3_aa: CASSEAGDSNQPQHF; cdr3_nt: TGTGCCAGCAGTGAAGCCGGGGATAGCAATCAGCCCCAGCATTTT
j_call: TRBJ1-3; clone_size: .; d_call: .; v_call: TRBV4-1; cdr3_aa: CASSQEGTHGNTIYF; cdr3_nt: TGCGCCAGCAGCCAAGAGGGGACACATGGAAACACCATATATTTT
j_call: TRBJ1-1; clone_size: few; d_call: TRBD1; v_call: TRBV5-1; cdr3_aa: CASSPKGAANTEAFF; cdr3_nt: TGCGCCAGCAGCCCAAAGGGGGCAGCAAACACTGAAGCTTTCTTT
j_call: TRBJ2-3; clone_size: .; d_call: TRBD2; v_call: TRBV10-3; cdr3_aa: CAISVASWDYTDTQYF; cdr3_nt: TGTGCCATCAGTGTTGCATCTTGGGACTACACAGATACGCAGTATTTT